This entry lists 12 T cell receptor beta chains sequenced from one sample in a study of blood T cells in healthy people across ages. Primed by a sample-barcoded 5' primer and a J-beta primer mix, a second PCR proceeded for 7 to 11 cycles. Each CDR3 protein gets one entry after TCRdb re-called the 5' RACE reads with MiXCR. The data contain around 780,000 distinct CDR3 sequences, around 50% of them singletons. The source material was blood. Receptors were obtained from a man aged 40-50 years in good health.

This chain joins TRBV9 and TRBJ2-4, with TRBD1 identical over 9 bases. Germline loops: CDR1 SGDLS, CDR2 YYNGEE. Losses at the gene ends were 4 bases for V and 0 bases for J; bases not matched to a gene: 5. The length of the CDR3 is 16 residues. CDR3 loop: CASSMGQGLAKNIQYF. In nucleotides, the CDR3 is TGTGCCAGCAGCATGGGACAGGGCTTAGCCAAAAACATTCAGTACTTC.

This chain connects TRBV9 to TRBJ2-5; D may match TRBD1 or TRBD2 (7 bases each). The CDR3 runs to 14 residues. Trimming removed 2 bases from V and 5 bases from J, with 13 bases in between. Germline assignment: CDR1 SGDLS and CDR2 YYNGEE. This chain's CDR3 is CASSVQGGTETQYF. The CDR3 DNA follows: TGTGCCAGCAGCGTGCAGGGGGGGACGGAGACCCAGTACTTC.

This clonotype occurred a few times. The J gene is TRBJ2-1, the V gene TRBV2; TRBD1 is a possible D gene (7 bases). Per the germline V gene, CDR1 is SNHLY and CDR2 is FYNNEI. The V end was cut by 7 bases, the J end by 0 bases, with 13 bases between. The CDR3 spans 15 residues. CDR3 loop: CASNMEGASYNEQFF. CDR3 nucleotide sequence: TGTGCCAGCAACATGGAGGGGGCCTCCTACAATGAGCAGTTCTTC.

The V gene is TRBV29-1, the J gene TRBJ1-2, with no clear D. Germline CDR1 reads SQVTM; CDR2 reads ANQGSEA. This CDR3 is built from 13 residues. Trimming pared 2 bases from V and 4 bases from J, leaving 11 bases between. CDR3 residues: CSVELPLGYGYTF. The CDR3 DNA is TGCAGCGTTGAATTACCCCTCGGCTATGGCTACACCTTC. Looking up the rest from reference TRBV29-1 and TRBJ1-2 gives the full variable domain: SAVISQKPSRDICQRGTSLTIQCQVDSQVTMMFWYRQQPGQSLTLIATANQGSEATYESGFVIDKFPISRPNLTFSTLTVSNMSPEDSSIYLCSVELPLGYGYTFGSGTRLTVV.

This clonotype was observed at least ten times. The chain couples TRBV5-1 to TRBJ2-3; 11 bases are shared with TRBD2. Germline V CDR1 and CDR2: SGHRS, YFSETQ. The CDR3 is made up of 15 amino acids. V lost 4 bases to trimming and J lost 6 bases; unmatched junction nucleotides: 7. Here the CDR3 reads CASSPPTSGGDTQYF. DNA of the CDR3: TGCGCCAGCAGCCCACCCACTAGCGGGGGCGATACGCAGTATTTT.

This clonotype was seen a few times. CDR3 DNA sequence: TGTGCCAGCAGCTTAAGCCGGACAGGGGGTCAGCCCCAGCATTTT. Protein product: CASSLSRTGGQPQHF. The chain couples TRBV7-9 to TRBJ1-5; 10 bases map to TRBD1. This CDR3 spans 15 amino acids. In germline, CDR1 is SEHNR, CDR2 FQNEAQ (reference sequence). V dropped 2 bases and J dropped 6; count of bases not matched to a gene: 4.

The J gene is TRBJ2-5, the V gene TRBV6-2 or TRBV6-3; no clear D. Per germline, CDR1 MNHEY and CDR2 SVGEGT. V lost 4 bases to trimming and J lost 2 bases, with 11 bases between them. This CDR3 region has 14 residues. The CDR3: CASSFQLVQETQYF. CDR3 coding DNA: TGTGCCAGCAGTTTCCAACTGGTTCAAGAGACCCAGTACTTC.

The chain joins TRBV4-2 to TRBJ1-4; perhaps TRBD1 as D (6 bases). V shed 2 bases and J shed 5 bases, with 12 bases lying between them. CDR3 size: 15 residues. CDR1 is LGHNA and CDR2 is YNFKEQ in the germline V gene. CDR3 nucleotide sequence: TGTGCCAGCAGCCAACACTCGGACAGCAATGAAAAACTGTTTTTT. Translation: CASSQHSDSNEKLFF.

The chain uses TRBV15 and TRBJ2-1; 10 nucleotides align to TRBD1. The germline CDR1 and CDR2 sequences are LNHNV and YYDKDF (reference sequence). CDR3 length equals 16 residues. V shed 8 bases and J 4 bases; nucleotides not matched to a gene: 11. CDR3 in amino acids: CATDERTGGLYNEQFF. CDR3 DNA: TGTGCCACCGACGAAAGGACAGGGGGTCTATACAATGAGCAGTTCTTC.

The chain has TRBV25-1 and TRBJ2-7; 7 nucleotides match TRBD2. Unmatched junction bases numbered 4, after V lost 2 bases and J lost 3 bases. The germline V gene has CDR1 MGHDK and CDR2 SYGVNS. CDR3 size: 14 residues. The CDR3 reads CASSEPGLSYEQYF. The DNA for the CDR3 is TGTGCCAGCAGTGAACCGGGACTAAGCTACGAGCAGTACTTC.

The chain combines TRBV5-5 with TRBJ1-1; a possible D gene is TRBD1 (5 bases). Germline V gene data show CDR1 as SGHKS and CDR2 as YYEKEE (reference sequence). The CDR3 is made up of 16 amino acids. V lost 3 bases and J 3 bases, leaving 18 bases between the germline ends. The CDR3 loop is CASSSWTLQMYTEAFF. The DNA of the CDR3 is TGTGCCAGCAGCTCTTGGACACTTCAAATGTACACTGAAGCTTTCTTT.

This clonotype appeared a few times. This chain uses TRBV7-9 with TRBJ2-1, with 15 positions matching TRBD2. Germline V gene lookup returns CDR1 SEHNR and CDR2 FQNEAQ (reference sequence). J gave up 0 bases and V 5 bases, and 8 bases lay outside the gene matches. The CDR3 extends over 19 amino acids. The DNA for the CDR3 is TGTGCCAGCAGCCAGGGACTAGCGGGGGGTAAGAGCTCCTACAATGAGCAGTTCTTC. Protein product: CASSQGLAGGKSSYNEQFF.